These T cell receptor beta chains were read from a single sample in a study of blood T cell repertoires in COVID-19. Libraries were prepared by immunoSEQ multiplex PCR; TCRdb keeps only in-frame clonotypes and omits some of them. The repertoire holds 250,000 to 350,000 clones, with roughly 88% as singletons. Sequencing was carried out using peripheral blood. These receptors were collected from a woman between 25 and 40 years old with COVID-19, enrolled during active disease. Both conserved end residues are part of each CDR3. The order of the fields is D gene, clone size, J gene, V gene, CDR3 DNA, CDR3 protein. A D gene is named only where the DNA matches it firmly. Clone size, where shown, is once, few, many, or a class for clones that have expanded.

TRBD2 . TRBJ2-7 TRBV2 TGTGCCAGCACCTTTTCGACTAGCGTTAACGAGCAGTACTTC CASTFSTSVNEQYF
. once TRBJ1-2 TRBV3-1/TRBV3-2 TGTGCCAGCAGCCAAGGTTTAAATCCCAACTATGGCTACACCTTC CASSQGLNPNYGYTF
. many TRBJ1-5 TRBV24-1 TGTGCCACCAAACAAGGCAATCAGCCCCAGCATTTT CATKQGNQPQHF
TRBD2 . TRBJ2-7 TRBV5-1 TGCGCCAGCAGCTTCCTAGCGGGAGACACCTACGAGCAGTACTTC CASSFLAGDTYEQYF
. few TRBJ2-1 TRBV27 TGTGCCAGCAAGGACCAGACTAGAACTTCAGATGAGCAGTTCTTC CASKDQTRTSDEQFF
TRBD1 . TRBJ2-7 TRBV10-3 TGTGCCATTCAAACCGGGACAGGAACTCCCTACGAGCAGTACTTC CAIQTGTGTPYEQYF
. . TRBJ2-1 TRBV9 TGTGCCAGCAGCGTAGCGGGGTATCCCCTTTACAATGAGCAGTTCTTC CASSVAGYPLYNEQFF
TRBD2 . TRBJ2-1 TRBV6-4 TGTGCCAGCAGTGTTAGCGGGGAGGGGAATGAGCAGTTCTTC CASSVSGEGNEQFF
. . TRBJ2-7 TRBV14 TGTGCCAGCAGCCAACAGGGCCTCTCCGAGCAGTACTTC CASSQQGLSEQYF
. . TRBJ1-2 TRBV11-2 TGTGCCAGCTCGGCACGGGGGGATGATGGCTACACCTTC CASSARGDDGYTF
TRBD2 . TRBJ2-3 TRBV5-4 TGTGCCAGCAGCTTGGACGGACTAGCGGGAGTCACAGATACGCAGTATTTT CASSLDGLAGVTDTQYF
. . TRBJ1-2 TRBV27 TGTGCCAGCAGTTTCCAGGGGCCCTATGGCTACACCTTC CASSFQGPYGYTF
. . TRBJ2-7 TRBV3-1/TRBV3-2 TGTGCCAGCACCTCGACTAGCTACGAGCAGTACTTC CASTSTSYEQYF
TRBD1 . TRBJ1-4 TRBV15 TGTGCCACCAGCCTGGACAGGGGGGATGAAAAACTGTTTTTT CATSLDRGDEKLFF
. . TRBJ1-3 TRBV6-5 TGTGCCAGCAGTTTTGGGGGCGCCTACTCTGGAAACACCATATATTTT CASSFGGAYSGNTIYF
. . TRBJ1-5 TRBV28 TGTGCCAGCAGTGAGGGCAATCAGCCCCAGCATTTT CASSEGNQPQHF
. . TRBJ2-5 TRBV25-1 TGTGCCAGCAGAGCGGACTGGGGGCTACAAGAGACCCAGTACTTC CASRADWGLQETQYF
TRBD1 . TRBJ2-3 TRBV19 TGTGCCAGTAGTTCCCCAGGGGGCGTCGGCACAGATACGCAGTATTTT CASSSPGGVGTDTQYF
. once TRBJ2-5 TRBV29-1 TGCAGCGTTGAACAGGGACAAGAGACCCAGTACTTC CSVEQGQETQYF
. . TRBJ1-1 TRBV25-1 TGTGCCAGCAGTACTGGGGGCAGAACTGAAGCTTTCTTT CASSTGGRTEAFF
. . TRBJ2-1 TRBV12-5 TGTGCTAGTGGCGCGGGCCGCCCCGGAGGTGAGCAGTTCTTC CASGAGRPGGEQFF
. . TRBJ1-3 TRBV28 TGTGCCAGCAGTTTCCAAAACACCATATATTTT CASSFQNTIYF
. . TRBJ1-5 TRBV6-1 TGTGCCAGCAGTGAGTTTGCAGGGGCGGTTCAGCCCCAGCATTTT CASSEFAGAVQPQHF
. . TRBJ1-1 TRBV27 TGTGCCAGCAGCCAATCCGGGGGGAACACTGAAGCTTTCTTT CASSQSGGNTEAFF
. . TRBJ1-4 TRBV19 TGTGCCAGTAGTACCACAGGCTCCACTAATGAAAAACTGTTTTTT CASSTTGSTNEKLFF
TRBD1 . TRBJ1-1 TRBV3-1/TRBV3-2 TGTGCCAGCAGCCCGACAGGGGAGTTCACTGAAGCTTTCTTT CASSPTGEFTEAFF
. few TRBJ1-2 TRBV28 TGTGCCAGCAGTTTACAGGCCTATGGCTACACCTTC CASSLQAYGYTF
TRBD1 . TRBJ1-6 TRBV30 TGTGCCTGGAGTACGGGACAGGGTGGTTGGTCACCCCTCCACTTT CAWSTGQGGWSPLHF
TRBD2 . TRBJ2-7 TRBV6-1 TGTGCCAGCAGTGAGAATCCACTAGCGGGAGAGACATCCTACGAGCAGTACTTC CASSENPLAGETSYEQYF
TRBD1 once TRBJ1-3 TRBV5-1 TGCGCCAGCAGCACGGACAGGCATAGCTCTGGAAACACCATATATTTT CASSTDRHSSGNTIYF
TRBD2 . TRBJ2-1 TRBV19 TGTGCCAGTAAAACTAGCGGAGGGGGCAATGAGCAGTTCTTC CASKTSGGGNEQFF
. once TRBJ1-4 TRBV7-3 TGTGCCAGCAGCCGTCATGGGGGACAACTATCAACTAATGAAAAACTGTTTTTT CASSRHGGQLSTNEKLFF
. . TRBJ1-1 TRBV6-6 TGTGCCAGCAGCCTGGGACAATTACTGAGGGAGGCTTTCTTT CASSLGQLLREAFF
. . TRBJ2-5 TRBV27 TGTGCCAGCAGTTTAAGACATACGAGCCAAGAGACCCAGTACTTC CASSLRHTSQETQYF
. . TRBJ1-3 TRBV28 TGTGCCAGCAGTCCGCGGACGGGAGGAAACACCATATATTTT CASSPRTGGNTIYF
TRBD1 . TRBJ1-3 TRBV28 TGTGCCAGCAGCCTACAGGGGGCATTTTTTGGAAACACCATATATTTT CASSLQGAFFGNTIYF
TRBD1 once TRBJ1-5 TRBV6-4 TGTGCCAGCACCTACAGGGGGCAGGGCCATCAGCCCCAGCATTTT CASTYRGQGHQPQHF
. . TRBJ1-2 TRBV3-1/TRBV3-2 TGTGCCAGCAGCCAAGAAACAGCCTATGGCTACACCTTC CASSQETAYGYTF
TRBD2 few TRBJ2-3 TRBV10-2 TGCGCCAGCAGAAGGGGACTAGCGGGCCCAGATACGCAGTATTTT CASRRGLAGPDTQYF
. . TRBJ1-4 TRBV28 TGTGCCAGCAGATCCCAGCGGGCCCTGTTTTTT CASRSQRALFF
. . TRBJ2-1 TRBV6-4 TGTGCCAGCAGTGTTTTGGCCGACAATGAGCAGTTCTTC CASSVLADNEQFF
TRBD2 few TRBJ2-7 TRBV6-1 TGTGCCAGCAGTGAGACTAGCGGGGCCTACGAGCAGTACTTC CASSETSGAYEQYF
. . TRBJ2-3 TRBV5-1 TGCGCCAGCAGCTTGCGGTCAGGGTCTAGCACAGATACGCAGTATTTT CASSLRSGSSTDTQYF
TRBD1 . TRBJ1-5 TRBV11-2 TGTGCCAGCAGCTTAGATGGACAGGGCCTCAATCAGCCCCAGCATTTT CASSLDGQGLNQPQHF
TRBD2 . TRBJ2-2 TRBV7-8 TGTGCCAGCAGCTTAGGACTAGCGGGAGGGCCGGTTATTGCCGGGGAGCTGTTTTTT CASSLGLAGGPVIAGELFF